This T cell receptor beta chain was identified in a study of blood T cells in healthy people across ages. Aged about 6 to 100, donors were systemically healthy Caucasians from Russia. Each donor's blood draw was approximately 10 milliliters of peripheral blood. Germline trimming cut 3 bases from V and 7 bases from J; bases unmatched to any gene: 10. The CDR3 consists of 17 residues. CDR1 and CDR2 (germline): MNHEY, SMNVEV (reference sequence). General observations from the study: Diversity was estimated from one million T cells, and these estimates were considered underestimates. Percentage of naive T cells showed a strong correlation with TCR beta diversity.

For the second PCR, which ran for roughly 6 to 12 cycles, a sample-barcoded 5' primer and a J-beta primer mix were used. TCRdb recomputed calls from the 5' RACE reads with MiXCR, one row per CDR3 protein. The repertoire includes over 950,000 distinct CDR3 sequences, about 53% of them detected once, and over 20% sits in the top ten. As to this clonotype: Its specificity is unknown.

This receptor was taken from a woman aged 60-70 years in good health. The material sequenced was blood. V is TRBV27 and J is TRBJ2-3, with 13 nucleotides matching TRBD2. CDR3 bases: TGTGCCAGCAGTTTGTTGACTAGCGGGAGGTCCAGAAATACGCAGTATTTT. Protein product: CASSLLTSGRSRNTQYF.